Below, 14 T cell receptor beta chains from the same sample are listed, as sequenced in a study of OX40 agonist ivuxolimab in advanced cancers. Data came from immunoSEQ multiplex PCR; TCRdb stores just in-frame clones and leaves some out. The sample includes 40,000 to 55,000 clones, approximately 80% seen only once; the top ten take more than 9%. The sequencing here drew on CD4+ or CD8+ T cells sorted from blood, taken in a trial of the OX40 agonist ivuxolimab. The receptors shown here come from an adult with an advanced solid tumor such as melanoma, head and neck, liver or kidney cancer.

The rearrangement joins TRBV11-2 to TRBJ2-6; D is unclear. V was clipped by 1 base and J by 0 bases, with 4 bases between them. CDR3 size: 15 residues. Per germline, CDR1 SGHAT and CDR2 FQNNGV. As DNA, the CDR3 is TGTGCCAGCAGCTTAGCGCTCTCTGGGGCCAACGTCCTGACTTTC. Translation gives CASSLALSGANVLTF.

The chain combines TRBV27 with TRBJ2-3; no clear D. The V end was cut by 3 bases, the J end by 5 bases, with 6 bases between. The germline gives CDR1 MNHEY, CDR2 SMNVEV (reference sequence). The CDR3 length is 12 residues. CDR3: CASSFLGDTQYF. CDR3 coding DNA: TGTGCCAGCAGTTTTCTGGGAGATACGCAGTATTTT.

This sequence joins TRBV29-1 and TRBJ2-3, with D perhaps matching TRBD2 (6 bases). The CDR3 runs to 12 residues. CDR1 and CDR2 from the germline V gene are SQVTM and ANQGSEA. V gave up 0 bases and J gave up 10 bases, with 11 bases separating them. In nucleotides, the CDR3 is TGCAGCGTTGAAGATCATGCGGGATCGCAGTATTTT. Its protein product is CSVEDHAGSQYF.

This clone was counted a single time. This chain uses TRBV5-6 with TRBJ2-2; TRBD1 aligns across 8 bases. Germline V gene sequence: CDR1 SGHDT, CDR2 YYEEEE. This CDR3 has 15 amino acids. With 6 bases clipped from V and 4 bases from J, the junction kept 8 bases outside the gene matches. The CDR3 bases are TGTGCCAGCAACCACGGACAGGGATTCACCGGGGAGCTGTTTTTT. It specifies CASNHGQGFTGELFF.

Only one count was recorded for this clone. This chain connects TRBV28 to TRBJ1-5; D remains unclear. The V gene lost 6 bases and the J gene lost 5 bases, with 14 bases spanning the gap. Germline V gives CDR1 MDHEN, CDR2 SYDVKM. CDR3 length: 14 amino acids. The CDR3 DNA reads TGTGCCAGCAGACCCGACCAGAGATATCAGCCCCAGCATTTT. The encoded protein is CASRPDQRYQPQHF.

The chain recombines TRBV20-1 with TRBJ2-7; either TRBD1 or TRBD2 may fit D (5 bases each). Trimming removed 8 bases from V and 7 bases from J, with 15 bases in between. Looked up from germline, CDR1 is DFQATT and CDR2 is SNEGSKA (reference sequence). The CDR3 has 11 residues. CDR3 nucleotides: TGCAGTCGAAGAGGGGATCGGGAGCAGTACTTC. It translates to CSRRGDREQYF.

As for this clone: One end of the junction does not line up with germline, which may come from a read error. This chain uses TRBV5-6 with TRBJ2-5, with 9 bases lining up with TRBD1. Looked up from germline, CDR1 is SGHDT and CDR2 is YYEEEE. This CDR3 region has 13 residues. Written as DNA, the CDR3 is TGTGCCAGCAGCTTACAGGGGGCGTCACTTTGGGACTTC. This translates into CASSLQGASLWDF.

J is TRBJ1-2 and V is TRBV19; D perhaps matches TRBD1 (5 bases). Trimming stripped 5 bases from V and 4 bases from J, with 14 bases between. The CDR3 is made up of 14 amino acids. CDR1 is LNHDA, CDR2 SQIVND, per germline (reference sequence). The CDR3, as DNA: TGTGCCAGTAGTTTCTTAGGGGAAAGCTATGGCTACACCTTC. This encodes CASSFLGESYGYTF.

V gene TRBV4-1 combines with J gene TRBJ1-1, with D tentatively TRBD1 (6 bases). V lost 0 bases, J lost 3 bases, and 14 bases lay in between. This CDR3 has 16 amino acids. CDR1 MGHRA and CDR2 YSYEKL come from the germline V gene. The CDR3 bases are TGCGCCAGCAGCCAAGACGCAAGGGAGGGGGACACTGAAGCTTTCTTT. Protein product: CASSQDAREGDTEAFF.

The chain couples TRBV19 to TRBJ2-7; D possibly uses TRBD1 or TRBD2 (5 bases each). Germline V gene lookup returns CDR1 LNHDA and CDR2 SQIVND (reference sequence). The CDR3 length is 12 residues. Trimming took off 9 bases at V and 4 bases at J, with 13 bases between the two ends. CDR3: CASKGPRYEQYF. The CDR3 coding sequence is TGTGCCAGCAAGGGACCGAGATACGAGCAGTACTTC.

V usage is TRBV10-3 and J usage is TRBJ2-1; TRBD1 or TRBD2 may be the D gene (5 bases each). The CDR3 is made up of 15 amino acids. V was cut by 4 bases and J by 9 bases, with 19 bases left in between. In germline, CDR1 is ENHRY, CDR2 SYGVKD. DNA of the CDR3: TGTGCCATCAGTGTTGGGAGTAGTGGGACGAGTGAGCAGTTCTTC. Its protein product is CAISVGSSGTSEQFF.

The chain carries TRBV30 and TRBJ2-1; 7 bases are a match to TRBD2. Losses at the gene ends were 2 bases for V and 7 bases for J; bases not matched to a gene: 11. Per the germline V gene, CDR1 is GTSNPN and CDR2 is SVGIG (reference sequence). This CDR3 region has 15 residues. The CDR3 protein is CAWSQLARSGNEQFF. The CDR3 DNA follows: TGTGCCTGGAGTCAACTAGCGAGGTCGGGGAATGAGCAGTTCTTC.

As concerns this clone: The sample holds other DNA sequences that translate to the same CDR3. The chain uses TRBV14 and TRBJ1-1; 11 bases agree with TRBD1. CDR3 length equals 17 residues. After removal of 5 bases from V and 4 bases from J, the junction contained 12 bases not matched to a gene. Germline V gives CDR1 SGHDN, CDR2 FVKESK. CDR3: CASSLPGGQGATTEAFF. CDR3 DNA: TGTGCCAGCAGCTTACCCGGCGGACAGGGGGCGACCACTGAAGCTTTCTTT.

In its sample, this clone was seen once. CDR3 nucleotides: TGTGCCAGCGGGTTGCCGAGCAACAATCAGCCCCAGCATTTT. Its protein is CASGLPSNNQPQHF. The rearrangement joins TRBV6-5 to TRBJ1-5; D unclear. V dropped 8 bases and J dropped 3 bases, with 14 bases sitting between them. The CDR3 extends over 14 amino acids. Germline lookup yields CDR1 MNHEY and CDR2 SVGAGI.